The next 30 T cell receptor beta chains were all read from a single sample in a study of T cells in Graves' hyperthyroidism and ophthalmopathy. It was RNA transcripts that yielded the amplified TCR beta CDR3 regions. During a first-round RT-PCR of the TCR CDR3, the HTBI primer set was used. TCRdb re-called the multiplex PCR reads with MiXCR, one entry per CDR3 protein. The sample has 500,000 to 600,000 distinct CDR3 sequences; 40% to 55% are singletons. The sequencing input was peripheral blood or thyroid tissue (not recorded which). All receptors derive from an adult woman with Graves' disease, either hyperthyroidism or ophthalmopathy (not recorded which).

The sample holds many counts of this clonotype. V usage is TRBV10-3 and J usage is TRBJ2-3; 10 bases are a match to TRBD2. V lost 5 bases, J lost 4 bases, and 6 bases stayed unmatched. CDR1 and CDR2 from the germline V gene are ENHRY and SYGVKD. CDR3 length equals 15 residues. The CDR3 sequence: CAISSPSGRADTQYF. For the CDR3, the DNA is TGTGCCATCAGTTCCCCAAGCGGGAGGGCAGATACGCAGTATTTT.

This chain uses TRBV12-3 or TRBV12-4 with TRBJ1-2; TRBD1 matches 10 bases. CDR3 length: 13 amino acids. The ends lost 5 bases at V and 8 bases at J; junction bases unmatched: 5. The CDR3, as DNA: TGTGCCAGCAGTGCCTTGGGACAGGGGGGCTACACCTTC. It codes for CASSALGQGGYTF.

In its sample, this clonotype was seen many times. The chain couples TRBV11-2 to TRBJ2-5, with 7 bases matching TRBD2. The trim removed 2 bases at V and 5 bases at J, leaving 11 bases unmatched. Germline CDR1 is SGHAT and CDR2 is FQNNGV. CDR3 length: 16 residues. This chain's CDR3 is CASSLTYGGGTETQYF. The CDR3 DNA reads as TGTGCCAGCAGCTTAACCTACGGCGGGGGTACGGAGACCCAGTACTTC.

The chain carries TRBV29-1 and TRBJ2-5, with 7 bases identical to TRBD2. The germline V gene encodes CDR1 SQVTM and CDR2 ANQGSEA. The V and J ends lost 4 bases and 4 bases, in that order; junction bases with no gene match: 3. This CDR3 spans 12 amino acids. The DNA of the CDR3 is TGCAGCGTTGCGGGGGGAAGAGAGACCCAGTACTTC. Translation gives CSVAGGRETQYF.

The rearrangement links TRBV20-1 to TRBJ2-2; D may be TRBD1 (6 bases). This CDR3 is 11 amino acids long. Germline lookup yields CDR1 DFQATT and CDR2 SNEGSKA (reference sequence). V gave up 8 bases and J gave up 8 bases, with 12 bases separating them. The CDR3 loop is CSLKGTGELFF. Written as DNA, the CDR3 is TGCAGTCTAAAGGGGACAGGGGAGCTGTTTTTT.

The chain carries TRBV4-1 and TRBJ2-7; perhaps TRBD2 as D (6 bases). Germline V gives CDR1 MGHRA, CDR2 YSYEKL. The CDR3 runs to 15 residues. Trimming took off 1 base at V and 1 base at J, with 11 bases between the two ends. The CDR3 DNA follows: TGCGCCAGCAGCCAAGTTATGGAGGGGTCCTACGAGCAGTACTTC. Translated: CASSQVMEGSYEQYF.

This chain joins TRBV5-8 and TRBJ2-7, with D tentatively TRBD1 (5 bases). V was clipped by 2 bases and J by 4 bases, with 19 bases between them. The CDR3 is 16 residues long. CDR1 SGHTS and CDR2 YDEGEE come from the germline V gene. CDR3 DNA sequence: TGTGCCAGCAGCTTTTCCCAGGGATTGGGTGGTTACGAGCAGTACTTC. It yields the protein CASSFSQGLGGYEQYF.

This clonotype has ten or more counts. V usage is TRBV5-4 and J usage is TRBJ1-4; D unclear. Germline V gene sequence: CDR1 SGHNT, CDR2 YYREEE (reference sequence). The CDR3 has 13 amino acids. The V and J ends lost 4 bases and 7 bases respectively, with 11 bases between them. CDR3 amino acids: CASSHHGVEKLFF. In DNA, the CDR3 is TGTGCCAGCAGCCATCATGGGGTTGAAAAACTGTTTTTT.

The gene calls are TRBV11-2 and TRBJ2-5; 8 bases align to TRBD2. The CDR3 covers 15 residues. CDR1 and CDR2 from the germline V gene are SGHAT and FQNNGV. The junction had 10 bases not matched to a gene; V was cut back by 5 bases and J by 5 bases. Here the CDR3 reads CASSGGTSDRETQYF. The CDR3 DNA follows: TGTGCCAGCAGCGGCGGGACTAGTGATCGGGAGACCCAGTACTTC.

Concerning this clonotype itself: Compared with germline, one end of the junction differs, possibly owing to a read error. The chain is built from TRBV10-3 and TRBJ1-1; maybe TRBD1 (5 bases). The CDR3 is 13 residues long. Per the germline V gene, CDR1 is ENHRY and CDR2 is SYGVKD. The CDR3, as DNA: TGTGCCAGCAGTCAGGGTTTGACCACTGAAGCTTTCTTT. Translation: CASSQGLTTEAFF.

The V call is TRBV15, the J call TRBJ1-5; D gene unclear. This CDR3 has 14 amino acids. The V gene lost 3 bases and the J gene lost 5 bases, with 11 bases spanning the gap. The germline gives CDR1 LNHNV, CDR2 YYDKDF (reference sequence). The CDR3 here is CATSSEGMDQPQHF. The CDR3 DNA is TGTGCCACCAGCAGTGAGGGAATGGATCAGCCCCAGCATTTT.

This clonotype showed up just a few times. The chain is built from TRBV6-5 and TRBJ1-1; tentative D call: TRBD1 (6 bases). V shed 0 bases and J shed 3 bases, with 14 bases lying between them. Germline loops: CDR1 MNHEY, CDR2 SVGAGI. The CDR3 loop spans 16 amino acids. CDR3 bases: TGTGCCAGCAGTTACTCCCCCAGGGGTAGCTACACTGAAGCTTTCTTT. Protein: CASSYSPRGSYTEAFF.

The chain combines TRBV20-1 with TRBJ2-5, with D possibly being TRBD2 (5 bases). Germline loops: CDR1 DFQATT, CDR2 SNEGSKA (reference sequence). V was pared by 5 bases and J by 7 bases, with 20 bases between. The CDR3 is 14 residues long. CDR3 loop: CSAPVTAIRGTQYF. The DNA of the CDR3 is TGCAGTGCTCCGGTCACAGCCATCCGGGGGACCCAGTACTTC.

This rearrangement joins TRBV11-2 to TRBJ2-7; 11 bases align to TRBD2. This CDR3 spans 16 amino acids. The germline gives CDR1 SGHAT, CDR2 FQNNGV. Unmatched junction bases numbered 5, after V lost 1 base and J lost 3 bases. The CDR3 DNA is TGTGCCAGCAGCTTAGGACTAGCGGGACACTACTACGAGCAGTACTTC. Protein product: CASSLGLAGHYYEQYF.

The rearrangement uses TRBV7-9 and TRBJ2-5, with D possibly TRBD1 on 6 matching bases. The CDR3 contains 14 residues. Germline CDR1 is SEHNR and CDR2 is FQNEAQ (reference sequence). V lost 7 bases to trimming and J lost 0 bases, with 12 bases between them. CDR3 protein: CASTWYRDQETQYF. The CDR3 coding sequence is TGTGCCAGCACCTGGTACAGGGACCAAGAGACCCAGTACTTC.

The chain employs TRBV7-3 and TRBJ1-5; D is uncertain. The V and J ends lost 5 bases and 5 bases respectively, with 10 bases between them. This CDR3 contains 13 residues. CDR1 and CDR2 (germline): SGHTA, FQGTGA. The CDR3 is CASSPDAHQPQHF. The CDR3 bases are TGTGCCAGCAGCCCGGACGCCCATCAGCCCCAGCATTTT.

Only one count was recorded for this clonotype. The chain recombines TRBV6-5 with TRBJ2-5, with 11 positions matching TRBD1. Looked up from germline, CDR1 is MNHEY and CDR2 is SVGAGI. This CDR3 spans 15 amino acids. Trimming took 6 bases from V and 4 from J; bases not matched to a gene: 7. CDR3 in DNA: TGTGCCAGCAGCGAAGGACAGGGGGCGGCAGAGACCCAGTACTTC. The encoded protein is CASSEGQGAAETQYF.

This clonotype was seen at least ten times. The rearrangement links TRBV29-1 to TRBJ2-7, with a possible D match to TRBD2 (6 bases). There are 14 residues in the CDR3. Germline CDR1 is SQVTM and CDR2 is ANQGSEA. V lost 3 bases to trimming and J lost 2 bases, with 14 bases between them. CDR3 sequence reads: CSVDGGSFTYEQYF. CDR3 nucleotides: TGCAGCGTTGACGGGGGTTCGTTTACCTACGAGCAGTACTTC.

V usage is TRBV29-1 and J usage is TRBJ2-3; 8 bases align to TRBD2. V shed 7 bases, J shed 6 bases, and the junction held 6 bases outside the gene matches. There are 12 residues in the CDR3. Looked up from germline, CDR1 is SQVTM and CDR2 is ANQGSEA. CDR3 in amino acids: CSGGGQGDTQYF. The CDR3 nucleotides are TGCAGCGGCGGGGGGCAAGGGGATACGCAGTATTTT.

This chain uses TRBV7-9 with TRBJ1-5, with TRBD1 as a possible D gene (6 bases). Trimming shortened V by 5 bases and J by 0 bases, and 23 bases separated the two germline ends. Germline V gene lookup returns CDR1 SEHNR and CDR2 FQNEAQ (reference sequence). The CDR3 loop spans 19 amino acids. DNA for the CDR3: TGTGCCAGCAGCCACCGGGACGGTTCGGGGGCAGCTAGCAATCAGCCCCAGCATTTT. Encoded protein: CASSHRDGSGAASNQPQHF.

There are many counts of this clonotype. The chain joins TRBV29-1 to TRBJ1-3, with D unclear. Between the trimmed V and J ends, which lost 7 bases and 0 bases, there was a span of 10 bases. Germline V lookup: CDR1 SQVTM, CDR2 ANQGSEA. The CDR3 spans 13 residues. As DNA, the CDR3 is TGCAGCGCCAGACAAGTCTCTGGAAACACCATATATTTT. Amino acids: CSARQVSGNTIYF.

This clonotype was detected ten times or more. This chain uses TRBV20-1 with TRBJ1-1; 9 nucleotides agree with TRBD1. Looked up from germline, CDR1 is DFQATT and CDR2 is SNEGSKA (reference sequence). The CDR3 length is 13 residues. J gave up 4 bases and V 6 bases, and 6 bases lay outside the gene matches. This chain's CDR3 is CSAQTGGSTEAFF. CDR3 bases: TGCAGTGCGCAGACAGGGGGGAGCACTGAAGCTTTCTTT.

The rearrangement uses TRBV3-1 and TRBJ2-7; 8 nucleotides agree with TRBD1. The V segment lost 1 base and the J segment 3 bases; nucleotides outside the gene matches: 5. CDR1 and CDR2 (germline): LGHDT, YNNKEL (reference sequence). This CDR3 has 15 amino acids. The CDR3 DNA reads TGTGCCAGCAGCCAAGGGACAGGGATAGGCTACGAGCAGTACTTC. As protein: CASSQGTGIGYEQYF.

This clonotype has at least ten counts. The V gene is TRBV12-3 or TRBV12-4, the J gene TRBJ2-7; 9 nucleotides line up with TRBD2. J lost 2 bases, V lost 5 bases, and 7 bases had no gene match. CDR3 length: 15 residues. The CDR3 bases are TGTGCCAGCAGTCCGCGGGGGGGGAGGACCTACGAGCAGTACTTC. It specifies CASSPRGGRTYEQYF.

The chain combines TRBV29-1 with TRBJ2-7, with a weak D call TRBD1 (6 bases). V was pared by 6 bases and J by 0 bases, with 18 bases between. The CDR3 is made up of 15 amino acids. The germline CDR1 and CDR2 sequences are SQVTM and ANQGSEA. For the CDR3, the DNA is TGCAGCGTGAACGGTCTGGACAGAGGCTCCTACGAGCAGTACTTC. Translating it yields CSVNGLDRGSYEQYF.

Notes on this clonotype: A read error is likely, as this CDR3 ends without the conserved phenylalanine or tryptophan. The DNA is omitted, as the CDR3 cannot be located on it reliably, and the CDR3 follows TCRdb's listing. The gene calls are TRBV20-1 and TRBJ1-1. The CDR3 extends over 9 residues, inclusive of both ends. Germline CDR1 and CDR2: DFQATT and SNEGSKA (reference sequence). CDR3 in amino acids: CSARGLGTS.

This clonotype was observed at least ten times. The chain links TRBV6-1 to TRBJ1-2, with unresolved D. V lost 11 bases, J lost 0 bases, and 13 bases lay in between. The germline V gene encodes CDR1 MNHNS and CDR2 SASEGT. The CDR3 is 13 amino acids. The CDR3, as DNA: TGTGCCGGGGAGAAGGGAACTAACTATGGCTACACCTTC. It specifies CAGEKGTNYGYTF.

This clonotype has a count of ten or more. This chain joins TRBV11-2 and TRBJ2-5; a weak D match, TRBD2 (6 bases). Germline-derived CDR1 and CDR2 are SGHAT and FQNNGV. This CDR3 is 14 amino acids long. Trimming pared 5 bases from V and 4 bases from J, leaving 14 bases between. CDR3 residues: CASSPGAFRETQYF. DNA for the CDR3: TGTGCCAGCAGCCCGGGAGCGTTTCGAGAGACCCAGTACTTC.

This clonotype was seen ten or more times. The chain is built from TRBV29-1 and TRBJ2-5; possibly TRBD2 for D (6 bases). The germline V gene has CDR1 SQVTM and CDR2 ANQGSEA. The germline V and J ends were trimmed by 7 bases and 7 bases, with 16 bases remaining between them. CDR3 size: 12 residues. CDR3 coding DNA: TGCAGCGGCCAAGGGTCCGGGGGGACCCAGTACTTC. Amino acids: CSGQGSGGTQYF.

The V gene is TRBV10-3, the J gene TRBJ1-6, with TRBD1 as a possible D gene (5 bases). CDR3 length: 15 residues. The germline V gene encodes CDR1 ENHRY and CDR2 SYGVKD. V lost 10 bases, J lost 13 bases, and 26 bases lay in between. CDR3 coding DNA: TGTGCCAGCATTAAGCGGTGGCAGCAGGGCGAGCCCCTCCACTTT. It codes for CASIKRWQQGEPLHF.